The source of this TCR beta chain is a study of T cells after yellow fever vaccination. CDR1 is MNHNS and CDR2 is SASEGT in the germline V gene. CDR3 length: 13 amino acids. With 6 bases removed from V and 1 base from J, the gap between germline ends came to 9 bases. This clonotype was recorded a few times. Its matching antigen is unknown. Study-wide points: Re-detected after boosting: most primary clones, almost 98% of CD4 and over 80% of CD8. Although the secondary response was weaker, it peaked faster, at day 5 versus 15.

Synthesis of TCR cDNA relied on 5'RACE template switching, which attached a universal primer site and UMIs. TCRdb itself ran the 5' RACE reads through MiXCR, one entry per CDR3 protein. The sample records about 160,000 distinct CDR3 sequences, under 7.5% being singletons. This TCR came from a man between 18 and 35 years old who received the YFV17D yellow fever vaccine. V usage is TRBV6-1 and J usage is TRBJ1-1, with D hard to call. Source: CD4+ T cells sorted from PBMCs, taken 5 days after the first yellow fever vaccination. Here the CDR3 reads CASRETENTEAFF. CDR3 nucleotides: TGTGCCAGCAGAGAGACGGAGAACACTGAAGCTTTCTTT.